This paragraph reports one T cell receptor (beta chain). Germline CDR1 MNHEY, CDR2 SMNVEV (reference sequence). V lost 3 bases and J 6 bases, leaving 14 bases between the germline ends. The CDR3 loop spans 14 amino acids. Each individual donor underwent a draw of approximately 9.6 milliliters of peripheral blood. Isolation per sample recovered at least 7 million PBMCs. The sample belongs to a study of blood T cells in healthy people across ages. Primers used in a second PCR of roughly 6 to 11 cycles were a sample-barcoded 5' primer and a J-beta primer mix. TCRdb reanalysed the 5' RACE reads using MiXCR and keeps one entry per CDR3 protein. Of fewer than 950,000 distinct CDR3 sequences in the sample, 35% to 40% were seen once.

Material for sequencing was blood. The chain joins TRBV27 to TRBJ1-2, with D unresolved. The sequence was collected from a man in his late teens or twenties in good health. The CDR3 loop reads CASSFRQGLDGYTF. The CDR3 DNA follows: TGTGCCAGCAGTTTCCGACAAGGGTTGGATGGCTACACCTTC.